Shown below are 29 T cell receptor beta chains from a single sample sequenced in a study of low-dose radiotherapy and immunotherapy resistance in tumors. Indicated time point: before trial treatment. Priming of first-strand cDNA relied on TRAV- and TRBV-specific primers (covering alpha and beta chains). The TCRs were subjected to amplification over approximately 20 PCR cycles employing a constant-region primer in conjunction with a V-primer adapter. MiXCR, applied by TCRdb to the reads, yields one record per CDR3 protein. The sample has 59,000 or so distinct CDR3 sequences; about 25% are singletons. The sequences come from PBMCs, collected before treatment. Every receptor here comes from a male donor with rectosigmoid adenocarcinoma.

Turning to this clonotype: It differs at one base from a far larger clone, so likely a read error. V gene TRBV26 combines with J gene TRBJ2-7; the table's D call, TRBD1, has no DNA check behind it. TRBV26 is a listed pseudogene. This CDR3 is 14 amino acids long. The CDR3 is CTSSGGLGPYEQYF. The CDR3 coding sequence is TGTACCAGCAGTGGGGGCCTGGGGCCCTACGAGCAGTACTTC.

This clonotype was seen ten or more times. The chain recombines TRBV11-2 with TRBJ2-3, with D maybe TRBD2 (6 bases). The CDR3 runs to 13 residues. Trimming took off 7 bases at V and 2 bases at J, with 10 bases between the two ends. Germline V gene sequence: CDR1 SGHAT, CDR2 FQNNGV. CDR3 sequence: CASTWGVTDTQYF. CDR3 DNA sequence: TGTGCCAGCACCTGGGGGGTCACAGATACGCAGTATTTT.

The CDR3 here is CSVKTGLGNQPQHF. CDR3 sequence (DNA): TGCAGTGTAAAGACAGGGCTTGGCAATCAGCCCCAGCATTTT. This chain links TRBV20-1 with TRBJ1-5, with 7 bases lining up with TRBD1. Germline CDR1 DFQATT, CDR2 SNEGSKA (reference sequence). CDR3 length: 14 amino acids. J gave up 2 bases and V 7 bases, and 8 bases lay outside the gene matches.

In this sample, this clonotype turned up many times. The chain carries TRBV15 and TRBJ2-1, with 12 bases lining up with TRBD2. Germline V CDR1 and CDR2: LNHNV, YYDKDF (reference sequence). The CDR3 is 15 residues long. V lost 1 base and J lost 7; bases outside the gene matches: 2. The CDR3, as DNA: TGTGCCACCAGCAGAGGACTAGCGGGAGCGAATGAGCAGTTCTTC. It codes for CATSRGLAGANEQFF.

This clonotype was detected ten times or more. The CDR3 nucleotides are TGTGCCATCAGTGAGTTGTGGACTAGCAATGAGCAGTTCTTC. Translating gives CAISELWTSNEQFF. The chain carries TRBV10-3 and TRBJ2-1, with 7 bases identical to TRBD2. This CDR3 region has 14 residues. V lost 1 base to trimming and J lost 6 bases; unmatched junction nucleotides: 3. CDR1 is ENHRY and CDR2 is SYGVKD in the germline V gene.

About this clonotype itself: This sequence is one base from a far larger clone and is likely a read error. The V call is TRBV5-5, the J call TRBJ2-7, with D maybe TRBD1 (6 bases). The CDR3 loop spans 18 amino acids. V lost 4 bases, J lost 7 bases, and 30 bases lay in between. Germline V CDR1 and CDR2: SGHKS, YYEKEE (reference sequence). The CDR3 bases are TGTGCCAGCAGCGCCGGGACACAACAAGGACCCATCTACAATGAGCAGTACTTC. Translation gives CASSAGTQQGPIYNEQYF.

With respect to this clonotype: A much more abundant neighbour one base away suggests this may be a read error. The CDR3 sequence: CASSQGASYNEQYF. In DNA form, the CDR3 reads TGTGCCAGCAGCCAGGGAGCCTCCTACAATGAGCAGTACTTC. The chain employs TRBV3-1 and TRBJ2-5, with D possibly matching TRBD2 (5 bases). Germline values: CDR1 LGHDT, CDR2 YNNKEL (reference sequence). The CDR3 has 14 amino acids. V lost 3 bases and J 11 bases, leaving 19 bases between the germline ends.

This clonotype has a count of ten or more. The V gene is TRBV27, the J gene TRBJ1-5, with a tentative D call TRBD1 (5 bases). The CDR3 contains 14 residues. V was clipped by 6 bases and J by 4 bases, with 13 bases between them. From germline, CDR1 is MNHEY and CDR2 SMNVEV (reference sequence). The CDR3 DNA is TGTGCCAGCAGCCCAGTGGACATTAATCAGCCCCAGCATTTT. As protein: CASSPVDINQPQHF.

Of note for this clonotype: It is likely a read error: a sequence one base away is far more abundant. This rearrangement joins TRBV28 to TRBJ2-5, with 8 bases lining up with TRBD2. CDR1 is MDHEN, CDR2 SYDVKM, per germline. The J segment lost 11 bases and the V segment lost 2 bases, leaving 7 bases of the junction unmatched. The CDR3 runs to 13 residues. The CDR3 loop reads CASSLRGGNEQYF. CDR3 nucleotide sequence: TGTGCCAGCAGTTTACGGGGGGGTAATGAGCAGTACTTC.

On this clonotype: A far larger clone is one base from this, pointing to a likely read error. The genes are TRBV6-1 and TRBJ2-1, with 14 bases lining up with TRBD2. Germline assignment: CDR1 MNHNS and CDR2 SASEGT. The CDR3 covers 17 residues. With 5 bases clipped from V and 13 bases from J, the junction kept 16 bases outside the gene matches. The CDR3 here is CASSLSRLAGGQGTQFF. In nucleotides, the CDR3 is TGTGCCAGCAGTTTATCCCGACTAGCGGGAGGGCAGGGGACCCAGTTCTTC.

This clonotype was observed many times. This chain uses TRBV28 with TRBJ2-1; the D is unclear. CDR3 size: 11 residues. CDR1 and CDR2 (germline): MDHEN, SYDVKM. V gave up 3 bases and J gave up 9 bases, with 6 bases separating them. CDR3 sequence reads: CASSLGSEQFF. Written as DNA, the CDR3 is TGTGCCAGCAGTTTGGGTAGTGAGCAGTTCTTC.

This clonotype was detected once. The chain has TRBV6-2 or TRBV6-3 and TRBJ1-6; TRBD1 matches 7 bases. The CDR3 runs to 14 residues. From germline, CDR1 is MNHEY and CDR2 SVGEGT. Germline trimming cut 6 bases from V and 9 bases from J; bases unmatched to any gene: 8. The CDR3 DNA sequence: TGTGCCAGCAGCAGGGACAGTGGGGGTTCACCCCTCCACTTT. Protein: CASSRDSGGSPLHF.

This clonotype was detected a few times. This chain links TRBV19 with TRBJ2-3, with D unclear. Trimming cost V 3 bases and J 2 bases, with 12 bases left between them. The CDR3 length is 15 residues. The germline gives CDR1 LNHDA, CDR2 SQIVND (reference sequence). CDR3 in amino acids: CASSINQVSTDTQYF. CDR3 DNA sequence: TGTGCCAGTAGTATTAACCAGGTCTCCACAGATACGCAGTATTTT.

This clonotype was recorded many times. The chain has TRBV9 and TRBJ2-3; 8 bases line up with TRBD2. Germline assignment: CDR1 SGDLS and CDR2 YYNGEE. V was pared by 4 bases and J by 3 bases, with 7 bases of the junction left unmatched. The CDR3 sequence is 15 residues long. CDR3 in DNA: TGTGCCAGCAGCCAGACTAGCGATGGGACAGATACGCAGTATTTT. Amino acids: CASSQTSDGTDTQYF.

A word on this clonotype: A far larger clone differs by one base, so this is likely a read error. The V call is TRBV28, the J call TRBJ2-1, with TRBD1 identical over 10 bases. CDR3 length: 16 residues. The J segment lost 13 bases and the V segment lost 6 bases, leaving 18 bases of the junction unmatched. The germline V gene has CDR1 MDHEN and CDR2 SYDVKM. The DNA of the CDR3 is TGTGCCAGCAGCCGCAGCCGGGACAGGGGTCTCGAGACCCAGTTCTTC. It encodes CASSRSRDRGLETQFF. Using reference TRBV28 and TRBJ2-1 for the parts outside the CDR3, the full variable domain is DVKVTQSSRYLVKRTGEKVFLECVQDMDHENMFWYRQDPGLGLRLIYFSYDVKMKEKGDIPEGYSVSREKKERFSLILESASTNQTSMYLCASSRSRDRGLETQFFGPGTRLTVL.

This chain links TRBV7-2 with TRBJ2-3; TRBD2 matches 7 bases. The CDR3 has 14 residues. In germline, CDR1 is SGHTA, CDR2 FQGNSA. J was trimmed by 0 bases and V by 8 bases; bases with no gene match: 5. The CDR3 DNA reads TGTGCCAGCCTCCTGGGAGGGAGCACAGATACGCAGTATTTT. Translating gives CASLLGGSTDTQYF.

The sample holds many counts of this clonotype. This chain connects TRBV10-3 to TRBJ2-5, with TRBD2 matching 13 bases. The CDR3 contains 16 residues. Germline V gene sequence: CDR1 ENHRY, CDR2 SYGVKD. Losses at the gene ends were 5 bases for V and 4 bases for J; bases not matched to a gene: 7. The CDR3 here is CAISSRTSGRGETQYF. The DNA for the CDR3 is TGTGCCATCAGTTCTCGGACTAGCGGGAGAGGAGAGACCCAGTACTTC.

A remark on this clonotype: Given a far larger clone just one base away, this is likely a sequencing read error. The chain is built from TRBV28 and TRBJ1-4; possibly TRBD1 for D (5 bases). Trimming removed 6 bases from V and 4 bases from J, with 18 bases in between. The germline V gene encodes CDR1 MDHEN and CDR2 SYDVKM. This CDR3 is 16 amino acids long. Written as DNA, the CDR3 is TGTGCCAGCAGCAGAGATGGGACCTTAATTAATGAAAAACTGTTTTTT. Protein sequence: CASSRDGTLINEKLFF.

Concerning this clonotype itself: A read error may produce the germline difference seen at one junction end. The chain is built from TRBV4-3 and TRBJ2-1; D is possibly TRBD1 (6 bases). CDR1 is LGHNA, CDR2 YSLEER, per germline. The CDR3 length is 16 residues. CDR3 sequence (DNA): TGCGTCAGCAGCCAAGGGAAGGGGGACCCCTACGATGAGCAGTTCTTC. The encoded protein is CVSSQGKGDPYDEQFF.

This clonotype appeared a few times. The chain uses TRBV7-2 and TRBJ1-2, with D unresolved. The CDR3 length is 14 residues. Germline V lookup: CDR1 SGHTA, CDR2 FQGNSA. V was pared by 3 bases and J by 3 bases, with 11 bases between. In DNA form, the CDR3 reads TGTGCCAGCAGCTTTCCCGGTTCGTACTATGGCTACACCTTC. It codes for CASSFPGSYYGYTF.

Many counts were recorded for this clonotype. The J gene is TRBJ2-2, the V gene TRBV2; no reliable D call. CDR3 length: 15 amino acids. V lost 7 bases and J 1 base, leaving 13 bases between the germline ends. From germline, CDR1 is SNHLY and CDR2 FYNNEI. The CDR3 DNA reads TGTGCCAGCACCCCTGGAACTCTGAACACCGGGGAGCTGTTTTTT. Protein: CASTPGTLNTGELFF.

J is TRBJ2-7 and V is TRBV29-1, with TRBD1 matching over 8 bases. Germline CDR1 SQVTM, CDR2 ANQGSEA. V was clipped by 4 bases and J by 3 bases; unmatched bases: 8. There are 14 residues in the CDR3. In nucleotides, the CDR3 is TGCAGCGTTGGGGTTGACAGGGGATTCTACGAGCAGTACTTC. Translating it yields CSVGVDRGFYEQYF.

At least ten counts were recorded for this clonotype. Here the CDR3 DNA reads TGTGCCAGCAGTTCGACGGGGGAAAGGAATGAGCAGTTCTTC. As protein: CASSSTGERNEQFF. This chain joins TRBV6-6 and TRBJ2-1; TRBD2 is a possible D gene (6 bases). Between the trimmed V and J ends, which lost 4 bases and 7 bases, there was a span of 14 bases. The CDR3 totals 14 residues. Germline-derived CDR1 and CDR2 are MNHNY and SVGAGI (reference sequence).

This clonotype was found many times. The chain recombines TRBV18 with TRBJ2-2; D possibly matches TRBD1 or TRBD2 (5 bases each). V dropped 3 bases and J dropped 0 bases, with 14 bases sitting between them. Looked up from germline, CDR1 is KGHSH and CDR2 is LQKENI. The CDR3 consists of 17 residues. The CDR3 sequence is CASSPPGKGTNTGELFF. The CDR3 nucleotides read TGTGCCAGCTCACCTCCGGGGAAGGGGACGAACACCGGGGAGCTGTTTTTT.

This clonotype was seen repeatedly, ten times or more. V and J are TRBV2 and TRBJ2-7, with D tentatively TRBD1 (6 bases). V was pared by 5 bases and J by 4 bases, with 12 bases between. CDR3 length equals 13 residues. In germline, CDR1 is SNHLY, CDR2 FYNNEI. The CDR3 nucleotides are TGTGCCAGCAGTCGAATACAGGGATACGAGCAGTACTTC. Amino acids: CASSRIQGYEQYF. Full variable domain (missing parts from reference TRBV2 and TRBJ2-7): EPEVTQTPSHQVTQMGQEVILRCVPISNHLYFYWYRQILGQKVEFLVSFYNNEISEKSEIFDDQFSVERPDGSNFTLKIRSTKLEDSAMYFCASSRIQGYEQYFGPGTRLTVT.

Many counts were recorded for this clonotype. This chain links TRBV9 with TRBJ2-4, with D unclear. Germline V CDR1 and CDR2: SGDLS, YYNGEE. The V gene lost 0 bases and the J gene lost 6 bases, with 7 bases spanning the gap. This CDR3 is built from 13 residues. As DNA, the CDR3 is TGTGCCAGCAGCGTAGGGGTAAGAAACATTCAGTACTTC. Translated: CASSVGVRNIQYF. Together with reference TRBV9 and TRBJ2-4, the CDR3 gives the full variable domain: DSGVTQTPKHLITATGQRVTLRCSPRSGDLSVYWYQQSLDQGLQFLIQYYNGEERAKGNILERFSAQQFPDLHSELNLSSLELGDSALYFCASSVGVRNIQYFGAGTRLSVL.

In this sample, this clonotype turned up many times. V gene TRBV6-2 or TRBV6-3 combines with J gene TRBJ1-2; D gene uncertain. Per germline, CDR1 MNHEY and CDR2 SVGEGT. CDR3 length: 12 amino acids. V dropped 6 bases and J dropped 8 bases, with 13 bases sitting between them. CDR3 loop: CASSTNLEGYTF. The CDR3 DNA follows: TGTGCCAGCAGCACGAATTTGGAGGGCTACACCTTC.

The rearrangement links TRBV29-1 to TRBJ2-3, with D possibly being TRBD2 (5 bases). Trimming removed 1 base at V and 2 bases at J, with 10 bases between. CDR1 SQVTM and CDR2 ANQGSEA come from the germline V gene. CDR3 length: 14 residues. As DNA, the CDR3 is TGCAGCGTTGAAGGCCGGAGGCTCACAGATACGCAGTATTTT. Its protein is CSVEGRRLTDTQYF.

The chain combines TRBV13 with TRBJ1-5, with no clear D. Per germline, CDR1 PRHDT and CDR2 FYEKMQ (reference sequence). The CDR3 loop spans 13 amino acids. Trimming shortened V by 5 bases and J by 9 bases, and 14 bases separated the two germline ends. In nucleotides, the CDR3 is TGTGCCAGCAGCCCCTCTGGGTATCGGCCCCAGCATTTT. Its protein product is CASSPSGYRPQHF.